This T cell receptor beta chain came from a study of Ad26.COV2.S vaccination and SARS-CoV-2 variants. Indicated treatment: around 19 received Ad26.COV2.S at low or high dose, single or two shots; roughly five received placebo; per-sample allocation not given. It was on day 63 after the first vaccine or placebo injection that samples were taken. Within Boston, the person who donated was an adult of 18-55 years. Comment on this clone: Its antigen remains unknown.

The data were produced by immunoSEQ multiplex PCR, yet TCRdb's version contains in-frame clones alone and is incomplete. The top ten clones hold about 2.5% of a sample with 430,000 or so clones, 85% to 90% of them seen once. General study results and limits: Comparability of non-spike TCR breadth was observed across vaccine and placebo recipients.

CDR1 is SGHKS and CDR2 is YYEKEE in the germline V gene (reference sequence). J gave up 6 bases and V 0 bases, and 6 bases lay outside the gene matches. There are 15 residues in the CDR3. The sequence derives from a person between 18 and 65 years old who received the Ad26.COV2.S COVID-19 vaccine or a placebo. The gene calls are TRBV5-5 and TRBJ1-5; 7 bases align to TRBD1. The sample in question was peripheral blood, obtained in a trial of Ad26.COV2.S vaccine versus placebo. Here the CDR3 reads CASSLGFQGVQPQHF. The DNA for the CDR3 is TGTGCCAGCAGCTTGGGCTTTCAGGGGGTTCAGCCCCAGCATTTT.